The 31 T cell receptor beta chains given below trace back to one sample, sequenced in a study of B cell selection in AIRE deficiency. The protocol was immunoSEQ multiplex PCR, while the TCRdb copy is restricted to in-frame clones and leaves out a portion. The table includes 12,000 to 15,000 clones, 85% to 95% detected once. The regulatory T cell sort gate was CD4+CD25hiCD127low/negative. Sequences were obtained from Tregs sorted from PBMCs. The source is a human donor with AIRE deficiency.

J is TRBJ1-2 and V is TRBV29-1; D perhaps matches TRBD1 (5 bases). CDR1 is SQVTM, CDR2 ANQGSEA, per germline. The CDR3 has 11 residues. The CDR3 reads CRIGDSSGYTF. The CDR3 nucleotides read TGCAGGATAGGGGACTCTAGTGGCTACACCTTC.

V is TRBV7-2 and J is TRBJ2-1, with 14 bases that match TRBD2. This CDR3 contains 18 residues. The germline V gene encodes CDR1 SGHTA and CDR2 FQGNSA. Unmatched junction bases numbered 5, after V lost 4 bases and J lost 0 bases. CDR3 nucleotides: TGTGCCAGCAGCTCCTGGACTAGCGGGAGGCCCTCCTACAATGAGCAGTTCTTC. Translated, it gives CASSSWTSGRPSYNEQFF.

The rearrangement uses TRBV5-5 and TRBJ2-7, with 8 nucleotides matching TRBD2. Germline V CDR1 and CDR2: SGHKS, YYEKEE (reference sequence). The J segment lost 4 bases and the V segment lost 6 bases, leaving 9 bases of the junction unmatched. This CDR3 contains 14 residues. CDR3 region: CASKGVSGKYEQYF. CDR3 nucleotides: TGTGCCAGCAAGGGGGTTAGCGGGAAGTACGAGCAGTACTTC.

The chain carries TRBV6-1 and TRBJ1-2, with D possibly TRBD1 on 6 matching bases. The germline V and J ends were trimmed by 0 bases and 6 bases, with 17 bases remaining between them. The length of the CDR3 is 16 residues. CDR1 is MNHNS and CDR2 is SASEGT in the germline V gene. CDR3 amino acids: CASSEAAGRGLDGYTF. The CDR3 nucleotides read TGTGCCAGCAGTGAAGCGGCGGGCAGGGGATTGGATGGCTACACCTTC.

The CDR3 coding sequence is TGTGCCAGCAGCTTACGTGGGACTAGCGGGAGGGCCCCCTACAATGAGCAGTTCTTC. This codes for CASSLRGTSGRAPYNEQFF. The V and J genes are TRBV7-3 and TRBJ2-1; 16 nucleotides align to TRBD2. After removal of 2 bases from V and 2 bases from J, the junction contained 6 bases not matched to a gene. Germline values: CDR1 SGHTA, CDR2 FQGTGA. The CDR3 runs 19 residues.

This chain links TRBV5-1 with TRBJ2-6, with D perhaps given as TRBD1 or TRBD2 (5 bases each). The germline gives CDR1 SGHRS, CDR2 YFSETQ. The CDR3 is made up of 19 amino acids. V dropped 3 bases and J dropped 0 bases, with 19 bases sitting between them. CDR3 DNA: TGCGCCAGCAGCTCCTCGGGACGTTATGGCCCCTCTGGGGCCAACGTCCTGACTTTC. The encoded protein is CASSSSGRYGPSGANVLTF. Looking up the rest from reference TRBV5-1 and TRBJ2-6 gives the full variable domain: KAGVTQTPRYLIKTRGQQVTLSCSPISGHRSVSWYQQTPGQGLQFLFEYFSETQRNKGNFPGRFSGRQFSNSRSEMNVSTLELGDSALYLCASSSSGRYGPSGANVLTFGAGSRLTVL.

On this clone: A junction boundary mismatches the germline segment, possibly from a read error. The rearrangement links TRBV5-1 to TRBJ2-7; the D is unclear. CDR3 size: 13 residues. Germline V lookup: CDR1 SGHRS, CDR2 YFSETQ. The CDR3 sequence is CASSLGYLGERYF. The CDR3 DNA reads TGCGCCAGCAGCCTGGGGTATCTTGGCGAGCGGTACTTC.

V usage is TRBV7-4 and J usage is TRBJ2-7; possibly TRBD2 for D (5 bases). Trimming removed 1 base from V and 2 bases from J, with 12 bases in between. The CDR3 is 15 amino acids. The germline gives CDR1 SGHVT, CDR2 SQSDAQ. The DNA for the CDR3 is TGTGCCAGCAGCTTAGTTAGAGGGTATCCCTACGAGCAGTACTTC. Its translation: CASSLVRGYPYEQYF.

The chain combines TRBV4-1 with TRBJ1-2; TRBD1 might be the D (6 bases). This CDR3 comprises 14 residues. The germline gives CDR1 MGHRA, CDR2 YSYEKL. V lost 4 bases and J 8 bases, leaving 17 bases between the germline ends. In DNA, the CDR3 is TGCGCCAGCAGCCTCCCGACAGGTGCAGGGGGCTACACCTTC. Amino acids: CASSLPTGAGGYTF.

This clone was seen just once. The J gene is TRBJ2-3, the V gene TRBV7-9; D possibly uses TRBD1 or TRBD2 (5 bases each). V lost 1 base and J lost 12, with 14 bases in between. Germline values: CDR1 SEHNR, CDR2 FQNEAQ (reference sequence). The CDR3 loop spans 13 amino acids. The CDR3 sequence is CASSLEGRAHQYF. The DNA for the CDR3 is TGTGCCAGCAGCTTAGAGGGACGAGCGCACCAGTATTTT.

J is TRBJ2-2 and V is TRBV28, with D perhaps being TRBD1 or TRBD2 (6 bases each). The CDR3 extends over 14 amino acids. The ends were cut back, 3 bases at V and 4 bases at J, with 9 bases in the middle. Germline CDR1 is MDHEN and CDR2 is SYDVKM. The CDR3 region has the DNA TGTGCCAGCAGTTTGGGGGGCCCCACCGGGGAGCTGTTTTTT. Amino acid sequence: CASSLGGPTGELFF.

J is TRBJ1-1 and V is TRBV27; TRBD1 is a possible D gene (5 bases). The CDR3 is 14 residues long. Trimming cost V 0 bases and J 8 bases, with 13 bases left between them. The V gene's germline CDR1 is MNHEY and CDR2 SMNVEV (reference sequence). The CDR3 sequence is CASSLSWGGGEAFF. The CDR3 coding sequence is TGTGCCAGCAGTTTATCATGGGGCGGGGGGGAAGCTTTCTTT.

The rearrangement joins TRBV6-1 to TRBJ2-5; D is tentatively TRBD1 or TRBD2 (5 bases each). V lost 4 bases and J 5 bases, leaving 20 bases between the germline ends. Germline CDR1 reads MNHNS; CDR2 reads SASEGT. CDR3 length: 16 amino acids. DNA for the CDR3: TGTGCCAGCAGTGCGTCTTTTCGGGGCTTCTTGGAGACCCAGTACTTC. The encoded protein is CASSASFRGFLETQYF.

V usage is TRBV5-1 and J usage is TRBJ1-1; 8 positions agree with TRBD1. The CDR3 runs to 15 residues. Losses at the gene ends were 7 bases for V and 6 bases for J; bases not matched to a gene: 14. The germline gives CDR1 SGHRS, CDR2 YFSETQ. The CDR3 DNA reads as TGCGCCAGCGGACGAATTAGGACAGGGATCCCTGAAGCTTTCTTT. This sequence encodes CASGRIRTGIPEAFF.

J is TRBJ2-7 and V is TRBV13; D uncertain. V was pared by 0 bases and J by 2 bases, with 8 bases between. CDR3 length: 14 amino acids. Looked up from germline, CDR1 is PRHDT and CDR2 is FYEKMQ (reference sequence). CDR3 in DNA: TGTGCCAGCAGCTTAGGGAGGTATACCTACGAGCAGTACTTC. The encoded protein is CASSLGRYTYEQYF.

The chain joins TRBV19 to TRBJ2-1; TRBD1 matches at 9 bases. Trimming took 5 bases from V and 4 from J; bases not matched to a gene: 9. The length of the CDR3 is 16 residues. Germline CDR1 LNHDA, CDR2 SQIVND (reference sequence). The CDR3 sequence: CASSPHSGTGYNEQFF. The CDR3 bases are TGTGCCAGTAGTCCGCATTCGGGGACAGGGTACAATGAGCAGTTCTTC.

The chain is built from TRBV7-2 and TRBJ2-7; D is unresolved. This CDR3 is 15 amino acids long. Germline CDR1 SGHTA, CDR2 FQGNSA. Trimming stripped 4 bases from V and 5 bases from J, with 18 bases between. CDR3 in DNA: TGTGCCAGCAGCTCGATACTTCGTACATCACACGAGCAGTACTTC. It codes for CASSSILRTSHEQYF. Based on the CDR3 plus reference TRBV7-2 and TRBJ2-7, the full variable domain is GAGVSQSPSNKVTEKGKDVELRCDPISGHTALYWYRQSLGQGLEFLIYFQGNSAPDKSGLPSDRFSAERTGGSVSTLTIQRTQQEDSAVYLCASSSILRTSHEQYFGPGTRLTVT.

The gene calls are TRBV6-5 and TRBJ1-4; 7 positions match TRBD1. Germline assignment: CDR1 MNHEY and CDR2 SVGAGI. Trimming removed 2 bases from V and 7 bases from J; junction bases left unmatched: 4. The CDR3 spans 14 residues. The CDR3 here is CASSYRGQGEKLFF. CDR3 DNA: TGTGCCAGCAGTTACAGGGGGCAGGGTGAAAAACTGTTTTTT.

The chain recombines TRBV27 with TRBJ2-7, with TRBD1 identical over 9 bases. V shed 3 bases and J 4 bases; nucleotides not matched to a gene: 7. Germline values: CDR1 MNHEY, CDR2 SMNVEV (reference sequence). CDR3 size: 15 residues. The chain's CDR3 is CASSFAGTGFYEQYF. CDR3 bases: TGTGCCAGCAGTTTCGCCGGGACAGGGTTTTACGAGCAGTACTTC.

The chain recombines TRBV29-1 with TRBJ1-1, with TRBD1 identical over 7 bases. The J segment lost 0 bases and the V segment lost 3 bases, leaving 10 bases of the junction unmatched. Germline V gives CDR1 SQVTM, CDR2 ANQGSEA. The CDR3 is made up of 16 amino acids. CDR3 in amino acids: CSVERQGLRMNTEAFF. The CDR3 DNA follows: TGCAGCGTTGAGAGACAGGGCCTAAGGATGAACACTGAAGCTTTCTTT.

The J gene is TRBJ2-3, the V gene TRBV29-1; D gene ambiguous. V was pared by 4 bases and J by 0 bases, with 14 bases between. Germline V gene data show CDR1 as SQVTM and CDR2 as ANQGSEA. This CDR3 contains 15 residues. The CDR3 loop is CSVGVDPTSTDTQYF. CDR3 bases: TGCAGCGTTGGGGTCGACCCTACCAGCACAGATACGCAGTATTTT.

The chain links TRBV23-1 to TRBJ2-5, with D uncertain. TRBV23-1 is recorded as an ORF, its role being uncertain. Trimming left V 1 base short and J 2 bases short, with 14 bases between. This CDR3 has 16 amino acids. The CDR3 region has the DNA TGCGCCAGCAGTCAATATCACAGAGAACCTCAAGAGACCCAGTACTTC. Its protein is CASSQYHREPQETQYF.

CDR3 sequence: CASRTRGQGYTF. CDR3 DNA sequence: TGTGCCAGCAGGACTCGGGGGCAGGGCTACACCTTC. This chain connects TRBV28 to TRBJ1-2, with D perhaps TRBD1 (6 bases). Trimming pared 6 bases from V and 8 bases from J, leaving 13 bases between. This CDR3 spans 12 amino acids. Per the germline V gene, CDR1 is MDHEN and CDR2 is SYDVKM.

This chain links TRBV4-2 with TRBJ2-1; TRBD2 is a possible D gene (6 bases). The CDR3 has 17 amino acids. The V and J ends lost 0 bases and 6 bases respectively, with 18 bases between them. Germline CDR1 LGHNA, CDR2 YNFKEQ. Here the CDR3 reads CASSQEAAGSLLNEQFF. The CDR3 DNA reads as TGTGCCAGCAGCCAAGAGGCAGCCGGGAGCCTCCTCAATGAGCAGTTCTTC.

The chain uses TRBV7-9 and TRBJ1-2; D not certain. The CDR3 extends over 16 amino acids. Germline loops: CDR1 SEHNR, CDR2 FQNEAQ (reference sequence). V lost 1 base, J lost 0 bases, and 12 bases lay in between. The CDR3 DNA follows: TGTGCCAGCAGCTTAGACTCAGGCCCAGCTAACTATGGCTACACCTTC. It yields the protein CASSLDSGPANYGYTF.

This chain joins TRBV5-1 and TRBJ2-3; a weak D match, TRBD1 (5 bases). From germline, CDR1 is SGHRS and CDR2 YFSETQ. The CDR3 has 15 residues. Trimming cost V 6 bases and J 1 base, with 15 bases left between them. The CDR3 nucleotides are TGCGCCAGCACCCAGGGTTTTCGGGGCACAGATACGCAGTATTTT. Amino acid sequence: CASTQGFRGTDTQYF. The full variable domain, in which reference TRBV5-1 and TRBJ2-3 provide the parts outside the CDR3, is KAGVTQTPRYLIKTRGQQVTLSCSPISGHRSVSWYQQTPGQGLQFLFEYFSETQRNKGNFPGRFSGRQFSNSRSEMNVSTLELGDSALYLCASTQGFRGTDTQYFGPGTRLTVL.

The gene calls are TRBV27 and TRBJ1-2; 9 nucleotides agree with TRBD1. Germline CDR1 is MNHEY and CDR2 is SMNVEV (reference sequence). The CDR3 contains 17 residues. J lost 4 bases, V lost 2 bases, and 11 bases had no gene match. DNA for the CDR3: TGTGCCAGCAGTTTAGGGACCTCCGGGACAGGGATCTATGGCTACACCTTC. As protein: CASSLGTSGTGIYGYTF.

The rearrangement uses TRBV9 and TRBJ2-1; TRBD2 agrees at 10 bases. The CDR3 sequence is 17 residues long. Germline CDR1 SGDLS, CDR2 YYNGEE. The V segment lost 2 bases and the J segment 9 bases; nucleotides outside the gene matches: 14. The DNA for the CDR3 is TGTGCCAGCAGCGTCGGACCCCTTAGCGGGAGGCTCGGTGAGCAGTTCTTC. This translates into CASSVGPLSGRLGEQFF.

This rearrangement joins TRBV30 to TRBJ1-5, with 9 nucleotides matching TRBD1. The CDR3 loop spans 15 amino acids. Germline V gene sequence: CDR1 GTSNPN, CDR2 SVGIG (reference sequence). The J segment lost 2 bases and the V segment lost 2 bases, leaving 4 bases of the junction unmatched. The CDR3 sequence is CAWSSGQGGNQPQHF. The CDR3 DNA sequence: TGTGCCTGGAGTTCGGGACAGGGCGGCAATCAGCCCCAGCATTTT.

The chain is built from TRBV2 and TRBJ2-7, with 11 bases aligning to TRBD1. The CDR3 runs 14 residues. Trimming at V came to 9 bases and at J to 4 bases, leaving 8 bases not matched to a gene. From germline, CDR1 is SNHLY and CDR2 FYNNEI. CDR3 bases: TGTGCCAGTGGACAGGGGGCCCTCCCATACGAGCAGTACTTC. Protein: CASGQGALPYEQYF.

The rearrangement joins TRBV4-1 to TRBJ1-4; D gene ambiguous. The CDR3 runs 16 residues. Germline loops: CDR1 MGHRA, CDR2 YSYEKL. With 4 bases removed from V and 0 bases from J, the gap between germline ends came to 12 bases. In nucleotides, the CDR3 is TGCGCCAGCAGCCCCCGGAAGGCTTCAACTAATGAAAAACTGTTTTTT. Protein: CASSPRKASTNEKLFF.